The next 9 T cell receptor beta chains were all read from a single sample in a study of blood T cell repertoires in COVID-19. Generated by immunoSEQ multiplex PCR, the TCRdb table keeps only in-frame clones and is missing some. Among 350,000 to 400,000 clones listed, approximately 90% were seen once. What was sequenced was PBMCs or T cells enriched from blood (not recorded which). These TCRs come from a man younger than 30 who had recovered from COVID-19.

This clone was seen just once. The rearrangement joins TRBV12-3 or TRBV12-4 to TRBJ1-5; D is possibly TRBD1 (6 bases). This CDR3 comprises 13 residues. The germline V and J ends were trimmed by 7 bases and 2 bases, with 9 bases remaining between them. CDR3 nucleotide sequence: TGTGCCAGCACCCCAGGGGGCAATCAGCCCCAGCATTTT. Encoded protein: CASTPGGNQPQHF.

In DNA form, the CDR3 reads TGTGCCAGTAGAACCTCAGGGGCCTTAGCCAAAAACATTCAGTACTTC. As protein: CASRTSGALAKNIQYF. This chain uses TRBV19 with TRBJ2-4; D possibly corresponds to TRBD1 (6 bases). V shed 6 bases and J shed 0 bases, with 15 bases lying between them. The CDR3 sequence is 16 residues long. Germline CDR1 and CDR2: LNHDA and SQIVND (reference sequence).

The CDR3: CASSSGGATDTQYF. The CDR3 bases are TGTGCCAGCAGCAGCGGTGGTGCGACAGATACGCAGTATTTT. V and J are TRBV25-1 and TRBJ2-3, with D possibly TRBD2 on 5 matching bases. V shed 6 bases and J shed 3 bases, with 13 bases lying between them. Germline V gene data show CDR1 as MGHDK and CDR2 as SYGVNS. CDR3 length equals 14 residues.

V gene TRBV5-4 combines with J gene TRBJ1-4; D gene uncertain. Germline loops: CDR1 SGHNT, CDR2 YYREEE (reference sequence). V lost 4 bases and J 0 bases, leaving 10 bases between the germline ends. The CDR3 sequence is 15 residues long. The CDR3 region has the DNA TGTGCCAGCAGCGACTGGGAGGCAACTAATGAAAAACTGTTTTTT. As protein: CASSDWEATNEKLFF.

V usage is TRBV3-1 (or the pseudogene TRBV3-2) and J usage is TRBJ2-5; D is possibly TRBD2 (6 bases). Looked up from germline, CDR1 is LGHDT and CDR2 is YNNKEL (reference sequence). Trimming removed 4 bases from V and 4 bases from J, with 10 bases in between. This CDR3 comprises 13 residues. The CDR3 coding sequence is TGTGCCAGCAGCCCGGGACTCCCAGAGACCCAGTACTTC. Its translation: CASSPGLPETQYF.

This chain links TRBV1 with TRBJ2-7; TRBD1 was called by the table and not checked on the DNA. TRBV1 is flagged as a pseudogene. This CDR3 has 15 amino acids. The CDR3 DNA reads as TGCACCAGCCACAAGGTCAGGGGGAAGGCTCGGGAGCAGTACTTC. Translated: CTSHKVRGKAREQYF.

The CDR3 is CASSQTGGYGYTF. The CDR3 nucleotides are TGTGCCAGCAGCCAAACAGGGGGCTATGGCTACACCTTC. The chain joins TRBV12-3 or TRBV12-4 to TRBJ1-2, with 8 bases matching TRBD1. J lost 4 bases, V lost 6 bases, and 4 bases had no gene match. The CDR3 length is 13 residues.

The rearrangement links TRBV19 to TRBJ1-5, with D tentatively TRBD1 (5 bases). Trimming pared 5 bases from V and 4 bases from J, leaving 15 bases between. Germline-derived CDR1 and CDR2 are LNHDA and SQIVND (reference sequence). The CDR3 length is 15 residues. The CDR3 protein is CASSVRDEWNQPQHF. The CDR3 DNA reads TGTGCCAGTAGTGTCAGGGATGAATGGAATCAGCCCCAGCATTTT.

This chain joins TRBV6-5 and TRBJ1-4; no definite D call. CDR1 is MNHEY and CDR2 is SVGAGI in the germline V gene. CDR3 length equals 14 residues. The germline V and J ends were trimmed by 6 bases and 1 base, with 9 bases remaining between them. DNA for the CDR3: TGTGCCAGCAGCCCGTTTCGAACTAATGAAAAACTGTTTTTT. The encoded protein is CASSPFRTNEKLFF.